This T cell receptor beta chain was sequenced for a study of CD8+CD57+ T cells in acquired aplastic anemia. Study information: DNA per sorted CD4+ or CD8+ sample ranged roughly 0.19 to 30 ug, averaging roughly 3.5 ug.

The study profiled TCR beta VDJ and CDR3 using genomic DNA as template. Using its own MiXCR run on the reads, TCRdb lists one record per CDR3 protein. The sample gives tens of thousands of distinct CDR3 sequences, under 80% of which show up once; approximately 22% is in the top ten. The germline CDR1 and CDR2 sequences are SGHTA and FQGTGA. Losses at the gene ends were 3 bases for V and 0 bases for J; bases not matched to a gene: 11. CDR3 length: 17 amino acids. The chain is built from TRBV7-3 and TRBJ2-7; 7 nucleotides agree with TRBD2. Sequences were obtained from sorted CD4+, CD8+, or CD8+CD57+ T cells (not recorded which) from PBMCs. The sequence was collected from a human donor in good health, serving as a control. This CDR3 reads CASSFPSSRGVSYEQYF. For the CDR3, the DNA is TGTGCCAGCAGCTTCCCATCCTCCCGGGGGGTCTCCTACGAGCAGTACTTC.